One sample yielded the 7 T cell receptor beta chains listed below, sequenced in a study of blood T cell repertoires in COVID-19. Measured with immunoSEQ multiplex PCR; TCRdb has only the in-frame clones, and not every one. The sample records about 270,000 clones, 75% to 95% being singletons. Sequenced sample: PBMCs or T cells enriched from blood (not recorded which). These receptors were taken from a man between 40 and 49 years old who had been exposed to COVID-19.

This clone was detected once. The chain couples TRBV9 to TRBJ2-7; 11 nucleotides line up with TRBD2. Per the germline V gene, CDR1 is SGDLS and CDR2 is YYNGEE. CDR3 length equals 16 residues. V shed 0 bases, J shed 6 bases, and the junction held 8 bases outside the gene matches. The CDR3 region has the DNA TGTGCCAGCAGCGTAGGGTCGCTAGCGGGAGGCACCGAGCAGTACTTC. As protein: CASSVGSLAGGTEQYF.

This clone was recorded once. The chain links TRBV25-1 to TRBJ2-7; 7 nucleotides match TRBD2. The length of the CDR3 is 16 residues. The J segment lost 0 bases and the V segment lost 2 bases, leaving 7 bases of the junction unmatched. Germline V gives CDR1 MGHDK, CDR2 SYGVNS. The CDR3 coding sequence is TGTGCCAGCAGTGAAACCCGGGCTAGCGGCTCCTACGAGCAGTACTTC. It encodes CASSETRASGSYEQYF.

The chain joins TRBV18 to TRBJ1-6; 12 bases map to TRBD1. V trimming: 2 bases; J trimming: 5 bases; junction bases outside the gene matches: 13. The germline V gene has CDR1 KGHSH and CDR2 LQKENI. The CDR3 sequence is 20 residues long. The CDR3 sequence is CASSPVHRDRGRLDNSPLHF. CDR3 in DNA: TGTGCCAGCTCACCAGTCCACCGGGACAGGGGGCGTCTGGATAATTCACCCCTCCACTTT.

The rearrangement joins TRBV4-2 to TRBJ2-7; 9 positions match TRBD2. This CDR3 has 15 residues. Unmatched junction bases numbered 3, after V lost 1 base and J lost 2 bases. The germline CDR1 and CDR2 sequences are LGHNA and YNFKEQ. CDR3 in amino acids: CASSQVSGSTYEQYF. The CDR3 region has the DNA TGTGCCAGCAGCCAAGTTAGCGGGAGTACCTACGAGCAGTACTTC.

A few counts support this clone. The chain couples TRBV19 to TRBJ1-6; TRBD1 agrees at 7 bases. Germline CDR1 reads LNHDA; CDR2 reads SQIVND (reference sequence). The CDR3 spans 13 residues. The trim removed 4 bases at V and 10 bases at J, leaving 4 bases unmatched. CDR3 residues: CASSTGGWSPLHF. The CDR3, as DNA: TGTGCCAGTAGTACAGGGGGATGGTCACCCCTCCACTTT.

The table lists this clone with a count of one. This chain uses TRBV4-3 with TRBJ1-2; 7 nucleotides agree with TRBD1. V lost 2 bases to trimming and J lost 8 bases; unmatched junction nucleotides: 11. Germline V CDR1 and CDR2: LGHNA, YSLEER. CDR3 length equals 15 residues. The CDR3 spells CASSQQAGGSEGYTF. The DNA of the CDR3 is TGCGCCAGCAGCCAACAGGCAGGGGGTAGTGAGGGCTACACCTTC.

V usage is TRBV5-1 and J usage is TRBJ2-3, with TRBD1 identical over 10 bases. V lost 7 bases to trimming and J lost 3 bases; unmatched junction nucleotides: 14. Germline CDR1 and CDR2: SGHRS and YFSETQ. The CDR3 contains 17 residues. The CDR3 bases are TGCGCCAGCGCCCTCATCAGGGGACAGGGGAAGACAGATACGCAGTATTTT. Translation gives CASALIRGQGKTDTQYF.